This T cell receptor beta chain is from a study of CXCR3-negative and CXCR3-positive naive CD8 T cells. UMI-labeled TRB cDNA libraries were prepared by 5' RACE. Using the 5' RACE reads, TCRdb records one entry per CDR3 protein without DNA. This table lists roughly 56,000 distinct CDR3 sequences. Sample: naive CXCR3- CD8+ T cells from blood. Regarding subset: CD45RO-CCR7+CD27+CD95- naive CD8+ T cells lacking CXCR3 (TNR3-). The sequence was obtained from a human donor in good health. Some clones in this sample may be carry-over from other donors' samples.

This CDR3 reads CASSLDAGTGSSYEQYF. The chain joins TRBV11-3 to TRBJ2-7; TCRdb proposes TRBD1, but this gene call is untestable without DNA. CDR1 and CDR2 from the germline V gene are SGHNT and YENEEA. The CDR3 has 17 amino acids. Filled out from reference TRBV11-3 and TRBJ2-7, the complete variable domain reads EAGVVQSPRYKIIEKKQPVAFWCNPISGHNTLYWYLQNLGQGPELLIRYENEEAVDDSQLPKDRFSAERLKGVDSTLKIQPAELGDSAVYLCASSLDAGTGSSYEQYFGPGTRLTVT.